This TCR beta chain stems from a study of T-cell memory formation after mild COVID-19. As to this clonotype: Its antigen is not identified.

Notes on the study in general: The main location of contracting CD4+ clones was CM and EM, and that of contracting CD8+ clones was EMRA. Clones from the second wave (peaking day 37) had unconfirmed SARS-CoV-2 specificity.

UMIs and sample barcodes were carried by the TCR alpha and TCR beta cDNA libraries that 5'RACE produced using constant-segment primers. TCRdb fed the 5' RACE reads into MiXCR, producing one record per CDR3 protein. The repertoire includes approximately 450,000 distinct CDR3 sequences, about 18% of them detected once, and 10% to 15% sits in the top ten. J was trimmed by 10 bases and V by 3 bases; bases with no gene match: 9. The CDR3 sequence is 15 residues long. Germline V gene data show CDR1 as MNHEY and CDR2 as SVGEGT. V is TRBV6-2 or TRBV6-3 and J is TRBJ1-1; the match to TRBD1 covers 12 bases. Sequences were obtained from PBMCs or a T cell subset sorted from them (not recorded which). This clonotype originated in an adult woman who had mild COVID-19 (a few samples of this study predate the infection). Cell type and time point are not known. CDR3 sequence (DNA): TGTGCCAGCAGTTATGCCCCCGGGACAGGGGGCCGAGCTTTCTTT. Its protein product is CASSYAPGTGGRAFF.